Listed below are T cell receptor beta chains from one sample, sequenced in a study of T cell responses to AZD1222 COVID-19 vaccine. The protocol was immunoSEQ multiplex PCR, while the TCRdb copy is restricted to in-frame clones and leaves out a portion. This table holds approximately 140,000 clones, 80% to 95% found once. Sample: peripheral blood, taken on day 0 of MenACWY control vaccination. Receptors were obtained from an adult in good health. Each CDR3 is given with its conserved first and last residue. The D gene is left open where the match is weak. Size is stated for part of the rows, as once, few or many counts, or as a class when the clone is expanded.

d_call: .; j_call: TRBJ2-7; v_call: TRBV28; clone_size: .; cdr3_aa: CASSLDSYEQYF; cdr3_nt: TGTGCCAGCAGTTTAGACAGCTACGAGCAGTACTTC
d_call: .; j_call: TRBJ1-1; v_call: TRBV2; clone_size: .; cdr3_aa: CASSDDSNTEAFF; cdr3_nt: TGTGCCAGCAGTGATGATTCGAACACTGAAGCTTTCTTT
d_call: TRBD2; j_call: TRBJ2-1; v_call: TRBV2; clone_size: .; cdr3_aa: CASSPTSGGYNEQFF; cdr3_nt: TGTGCCAGCAGTCCTACTAGCGGGGGCTACAATGAGCAGTTCTTC
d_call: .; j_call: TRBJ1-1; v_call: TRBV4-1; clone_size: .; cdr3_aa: CASSRAGTEAFF; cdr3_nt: TGCGCCAGCAGCCGAGCGGGGACTGAAGCTTTCTTT
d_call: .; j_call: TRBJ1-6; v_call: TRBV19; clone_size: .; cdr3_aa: CASSIGYGGGSPLHF; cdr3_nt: TGTGCCAGTAGTATTGGCTATGGTGGTGGATCACCCCTCCACTTT
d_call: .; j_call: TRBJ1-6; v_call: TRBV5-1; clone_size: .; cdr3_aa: CASSLGAISYNSPLHF; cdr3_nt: TGCGCCAGCAGCTTGGGTGCGATCTCCTATAATTCACCCCTCCACTTT
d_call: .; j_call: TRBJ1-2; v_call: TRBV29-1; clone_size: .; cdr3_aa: CSVGQGTF; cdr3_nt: .
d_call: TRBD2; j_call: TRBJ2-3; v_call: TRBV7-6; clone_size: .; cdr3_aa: CASSLLGPTRGGSTDTQYF; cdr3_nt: TGTGCCAGCAGCTTATTAGGCCCAACTCGCGGGGGGTCCACAGATACGCAGTATTTT
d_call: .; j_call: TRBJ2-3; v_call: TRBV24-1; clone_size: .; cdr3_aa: CATRAYTQYF; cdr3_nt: TGTGCCACCAGGGCGTATACGCAGTATTTT
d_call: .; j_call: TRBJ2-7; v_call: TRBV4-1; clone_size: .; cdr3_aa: CASSWDHYEQYF; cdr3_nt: TGCGCCAGCAGCTGGGACCACTACGAGCAGTACTTC
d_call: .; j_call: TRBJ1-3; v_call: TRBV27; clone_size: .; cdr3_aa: CASSLTGTARNTIYF; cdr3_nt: TGTGCCAGCAGTCTCACGGGAACGGCCAGAAACACCATATATTTT
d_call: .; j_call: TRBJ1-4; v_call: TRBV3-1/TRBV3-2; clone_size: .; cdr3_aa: CASSVRTNEKLFF; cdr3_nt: TGTGCCAGCTCGGTGCGAACTAATGAAAAACTGTTTTTT
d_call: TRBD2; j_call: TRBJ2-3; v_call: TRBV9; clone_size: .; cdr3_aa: CASSPGGVSNTDTQYF; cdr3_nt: TGTGCCAGCAGCCCCGGGGGGGTCTCTAACACAGATACGCAGTATTTT
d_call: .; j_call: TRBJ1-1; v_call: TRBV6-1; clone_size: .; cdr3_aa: CASSEVLGEDEAFF; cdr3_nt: TGTGCCAGCAGTGAAGTTCTCGGGGAGGATGAAGCTTTCTTT
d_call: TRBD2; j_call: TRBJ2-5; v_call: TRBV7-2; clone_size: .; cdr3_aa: CASSLAGLAGGLGKTQYF; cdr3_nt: TGTGCCAGCAGCTTAGCAGGTTTGGCGGGGGGACTCGGGAAGACCCAGTACTTC
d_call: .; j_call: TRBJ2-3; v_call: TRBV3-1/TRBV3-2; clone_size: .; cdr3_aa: CASSPSETDTQYF; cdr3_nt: TGTGCCAGCAGCCCTTCCGAGACAGATACGCAGTATTTT
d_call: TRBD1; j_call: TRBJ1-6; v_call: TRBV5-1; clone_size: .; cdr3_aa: CASTTGQVYNSPLHF; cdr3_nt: TGCGCCAGCACGACAGGACAGGTCTATAATTCACCCCTCCACTTT
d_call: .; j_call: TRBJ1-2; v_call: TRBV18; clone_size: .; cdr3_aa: CASSSIGTNSGYTF; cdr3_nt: TGTGCCAGCTCATCGATCGGGACAAACTCAGGCTACACCTTC
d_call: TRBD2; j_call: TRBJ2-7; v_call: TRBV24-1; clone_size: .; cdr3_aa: CATSDGTSGCYEQYF; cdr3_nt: TGTGCCACCAGTGACGGGACTAGCGGGTGCTACGAGCAGTACTTC
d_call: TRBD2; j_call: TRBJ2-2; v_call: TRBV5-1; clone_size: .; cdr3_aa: CASSLGAGEVGELFF; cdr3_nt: TGCGCCAGCAGCTTGGGAGCGGGAGAAGTAGGGGAGCTGTTTTTT
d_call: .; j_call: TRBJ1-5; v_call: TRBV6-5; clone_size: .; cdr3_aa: CASRGQGNQPQHF; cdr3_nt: TGTGCCTCCAGGGGCCAGGGCAATCAGCCCCAGCATTTT
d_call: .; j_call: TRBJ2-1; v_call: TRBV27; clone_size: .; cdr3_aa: CASSFRVPYNEQFF; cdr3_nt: TGTGCCAGCAGTTTCAGGGTCCCCTACAATGAGCAGTTCTTC
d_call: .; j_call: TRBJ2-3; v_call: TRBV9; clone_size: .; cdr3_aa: CASSVGRTDTQYF; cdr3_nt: TGTGCCAGCAGCGTAGGACGGACAGATACGCAGTATTTT
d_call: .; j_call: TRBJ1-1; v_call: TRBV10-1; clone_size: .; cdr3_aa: CASRATLYTEAFF; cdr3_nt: TGCGCCAGCAGGGCGACACTCTACACTGAAGCTTTCTTT
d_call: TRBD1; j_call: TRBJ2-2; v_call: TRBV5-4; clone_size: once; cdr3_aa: CASSDGTGATGELFF; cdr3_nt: TGTGCCAGCAGCGACGGAACAGGGGCCACCGGGGAGCTGTTTTTT
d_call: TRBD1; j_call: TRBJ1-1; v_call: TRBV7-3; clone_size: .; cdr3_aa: CASSPDRGTNTEAFF; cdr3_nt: TGTGCCAGCAGCCCGGACAGGGGCACGAACACTGAAGCTTTCTTT
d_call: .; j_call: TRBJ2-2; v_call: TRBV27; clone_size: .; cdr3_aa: CASRLTLLTGELFF; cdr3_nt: TGTGCCAGCAGGCTAACCCTCCTCACCGGGGAGCTGTTTTTT
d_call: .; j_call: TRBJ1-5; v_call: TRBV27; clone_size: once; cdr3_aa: CASSLLAWGHQPQHF; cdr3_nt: TGTGCCAGCAGTTTATTAGCTTGGGGGCATCAGCCCCAGCATTTT
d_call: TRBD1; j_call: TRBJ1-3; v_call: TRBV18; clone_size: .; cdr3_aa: CASSPGTAMNTIYF; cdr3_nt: TGTGCCAGCTCGCCCGGGACAGCTATGAACACCATATATTTT
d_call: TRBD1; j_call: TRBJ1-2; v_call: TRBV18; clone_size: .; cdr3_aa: CASSPPAFGQGAVAYGYTF; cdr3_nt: TGTGCCAGCTCACCACCGGCCTTCGGACAGGGGGCCGTGGCATATGGCTACACCTTC
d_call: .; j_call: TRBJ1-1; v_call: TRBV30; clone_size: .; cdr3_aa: CAWIRTLRNTEAFF; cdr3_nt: TGTGCCTGGATTAGGACATTGAGGAACACTGAAGCTTTCTTT
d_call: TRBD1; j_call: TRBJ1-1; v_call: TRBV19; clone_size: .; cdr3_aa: CASSIGTVLNTEAFF; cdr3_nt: TGTGCCAGTAGTATCGGGACAGTTTTGAACACTGAAGCTTTCTTT
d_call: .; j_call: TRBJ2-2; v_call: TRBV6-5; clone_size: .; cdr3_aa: CASSAQVVGELFF; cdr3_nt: TGTGCCAGCAGCGCTCAGGTGGTCGGGGAGCTGTTTTTT
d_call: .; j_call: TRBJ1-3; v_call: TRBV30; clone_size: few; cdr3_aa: CAWSALGAGNTIYF; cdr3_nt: TGTGCCTGGAGTGCCCTGGGCGCTGGAAACACCATATATTTT
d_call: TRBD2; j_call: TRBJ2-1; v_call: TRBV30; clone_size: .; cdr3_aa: CAWIGKTSAYNEQFF; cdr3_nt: TGTGCCTGGATCGGGAAGACTAGCGCCTACAATGAGCAGTTCTTC
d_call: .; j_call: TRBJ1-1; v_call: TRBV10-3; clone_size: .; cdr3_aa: CAISAQGKAFF; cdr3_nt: TGTGCCATCAGTGCACAGGGAAAAGCTTTCTTT
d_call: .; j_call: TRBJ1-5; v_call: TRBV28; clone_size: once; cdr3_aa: CASSFGRYSNQPQHF; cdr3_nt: TGTGCCAGCAGTTTCGGCAGGTATAGCAATCAGCCCCAGCATTTT
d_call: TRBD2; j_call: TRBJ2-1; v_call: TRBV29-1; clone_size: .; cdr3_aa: CSVVGGSVYNEQFF; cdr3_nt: TGCAGCGTTGTGGGCGGGAGTGTTTACAATGAGCAGTTCTTC
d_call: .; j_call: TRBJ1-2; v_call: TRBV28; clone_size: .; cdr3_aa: CASSLRQVTYGYTF; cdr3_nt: TGTGCCAGCAGTTTAAGACAGGTGACCTATGGCTACACCTTC
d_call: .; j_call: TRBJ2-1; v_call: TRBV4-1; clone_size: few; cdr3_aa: CASSPGVSGAYNEQFF; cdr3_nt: TGCGCCAGCAGCCCCGGGGTATCGGGGGCCTACAATGAGCAGTTCTTC
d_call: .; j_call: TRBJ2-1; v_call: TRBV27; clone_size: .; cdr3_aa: CASIQSGPYNEQFF; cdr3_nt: TGTGCCAGCATACAAAGCGGGCCCTACAATGAGCAGTTCTTC
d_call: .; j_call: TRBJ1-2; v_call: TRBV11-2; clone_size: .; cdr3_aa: CASSLAQTGTRGYTF; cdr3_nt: TGTGCCAGCAGCTTAGCTCAGACCGGGACGCGAGGCTACACCTTC
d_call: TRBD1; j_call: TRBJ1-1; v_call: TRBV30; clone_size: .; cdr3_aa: CAWTQIKPGQGFTEAFF; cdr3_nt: TGTGCCTGGACACAAATCAAACCGGGACAGGGTTTCACTGAAGCTTTCTTT
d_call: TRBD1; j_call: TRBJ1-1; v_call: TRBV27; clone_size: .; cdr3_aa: CASRRTGETEAFF; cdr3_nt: TGTGCCAGCAGACGGACAGGCGAGACTGAAGCTTTCTTT
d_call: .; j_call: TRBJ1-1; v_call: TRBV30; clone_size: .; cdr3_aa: CAWSLGQKNTEAFF; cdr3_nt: TGTGCCTGGTCCCTCGGGCAGAAAAACACTGAAGCTTTCTTT
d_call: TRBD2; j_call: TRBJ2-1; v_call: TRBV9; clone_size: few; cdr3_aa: CASSPGSGRTYNEQFF; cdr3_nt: TGTGCCAGCAGCCCCGGGAGCGGGAGGACCTACAATGAGCAGTTCTTC
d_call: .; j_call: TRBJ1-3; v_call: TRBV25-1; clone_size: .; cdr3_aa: CASSDFRDVGNTIYF; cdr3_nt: TGTGCCAGCAGTGATTTCCGGGACGTTGGAAACACCATATATTTT
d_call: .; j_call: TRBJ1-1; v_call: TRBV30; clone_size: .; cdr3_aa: CAWINEVLRRNTEAFF; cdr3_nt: TGTGCCTGGATTAACGAGGTTCTACGGCGGAACACTGAAGCTTTCTTT
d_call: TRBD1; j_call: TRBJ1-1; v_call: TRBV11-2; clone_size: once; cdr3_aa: CASSPTRGKSTEAFF; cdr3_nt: TGTGCCAGCAGCCCTACCAGGGGGAAGAGCACTGAAGCTTTCTTT
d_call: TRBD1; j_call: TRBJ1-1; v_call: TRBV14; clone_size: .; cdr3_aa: CASSPTQGILTEAFF; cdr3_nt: TGTGCCAGCAGCCCTACACAGGGGATTTTAACTGAAGCTTTCTTT
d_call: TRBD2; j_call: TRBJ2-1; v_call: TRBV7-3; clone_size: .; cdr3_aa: CASSLGTSGRSEQFF; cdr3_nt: TGTGCCAGCAGCTTGGGGACTAGCGGGAGGAGTGAGCAGTTCTTC
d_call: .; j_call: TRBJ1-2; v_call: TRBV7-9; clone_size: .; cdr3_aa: CASSSPTVNYGYTF; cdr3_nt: TGTGCCAGCAGCTCTCCGACAGTCAACTATGGCTACACCTTC